This T cell receptor beta chain originates from a study of blood T cell repertoires in COVID-19 (dated by TCRdb to the early 2020s). Concerning the study at large: Collaborator samples came from the United States, Italy and Spain and covered acute and convalescent phases of COVID-19. The prospective study material was composed of cDNA or gDNA derived from T cells, B-cell-depleted T cells, or PBMCs. Subjects who had been exposed to COVID-19, were actively infected with it, or had recovered from it provided the deeply sampled blood TCRbeta repertoires that made up the dataset. The repertoires were released in a freely available public database intended as a resource for research on the immune response to SARS-CoV-2. The samples were drawn from two sources: the first 160 participants of the ongoing ImmuneRACE study, and fewer than 1,500 subjects contributed by 6 global collaborators. Sample metadata almost always included a de-identified subject ID, COVID-19 status, age in years and sex. HLA class I and class II types, where available, came from metadata supplied by the sample provider rather than from assay-based typing. Points the paper makes about the study in general: The quantity of clinical and demographic metadata differed by source and by participant and was supplied without curation.

The germline V gene (reference sequence) specifies PRHDT as CDR1 and FYEKMQ as CDR2. From its cysteine to its phenylalanine, the CDR3 spans 16 amino acids. Of all the DNA, just the CDR3 is kept, 48 bases in frame from base 1. V has 5 bases trimmed and J has 2 bases trimmed; junction bases matching no gene number 6. TCRbeta CDR3 regions were amplified from genomic DNA by means of the immunoSEQ Assay, a bias-controlled multiplex PCR. As for how the authors treated the data: Nucleated cell counts per sample were estimated from amplification of reference gene primers within the assay. To quantify the absolute abundance of each unique TCRbeta CDR3 rearrangement, sequence reads were collapsed and filtered. Productive Simpson clonality was computed per sample as the square root of Simpson's diversity index over productive rearrangements. In its TCRdb copy, this immuneACCESS table keeps in-frame sequences only and misses some clones. Where compared with another copy, unresolved V genes explain less than half of these, and the others have no known cause. V and J calls and clone size are given by that table; D and trimming were obtained from the DNA. The sample data list 250,000 to 400,000 clones, and about nine tenths of these were observed just once. Under 3.5% of the sample goes to the ten largest clones.

At one collaborating source in Seattle, patients were enrolled during active infection and were followed longitudinally through the course of disease. The collaborating institutions used their own protocols to collect whole blood in K2EDTA tubes. For TCRbeta analysis, collaborators shipped samples in one of three forms: frozen whole blood, isolated PBMCs, or DNA extracted from either of those sample types. A word on this clone: Its antigen remains undetermined. No much larger clone is present one base from it, and per-base qualities are unavailable.

The sample comprised peripheral blood. The rearranged segments are TRBV13 and TRBJ2-2; TRBD2 agrees with 9 junctional bases. The TCR originated in a woman in her thirties with COVID-19, enrolled during active disease. The CDR3 has the sequence CASSQLAGVNTGELFF. The nucleotide sequence reads as follows: TGTGCCAGCAGCCAATTAGCGGGGGTCAACACCGGGGAGCTGTTTTTT.